The sequence of this TCR beta chain was determined in a study of T-cell memory formation after mild COVID-19. Study in general: Largely donor-specific sequence clusters came from a couple of donors. Points from the study as a whole: Clones that contracted from day 15 to 85 were balanced CD4/CD8, while later expanders leaned CD4+.

Constant-segment-primed 5'RACE gave TCR alpha and TCR beta cDNA libraries with sample barcodes and UMIs. TCRdb re-derived calls from the 5' RACE reads in MiXCR, one entry per CDR3 protein. The sample has 550,000 to 600,000 distinct CDR3 sequences; 17% are singletons. Only a few counts were recorded for this clonotype. Its specificity is unknown. The sample taken for sequencing was PBMCs or a T cell subset sorted from them (not recorded which). This receptor was obtained from an adult woman who had mild COVID-19 (a few samples of this study predate the infection). Cell type and time point are not known.

The DNA of the CDR3 is TGTGCCAGCAGCCCCACTAGCGGGCAATCCTACAATGAGCAGTTCTTC. Translation: CASSPTSGQSYNEQFF. The chain recombines TRBV7-9 with TRBJ2-1, with 9 bases fitting TRBD2. The CDR3 length is 16 residues. The V segment lost 5 bases and the J segment 1 base; nucleotides outside the gene matches: 6. The germline V gene has CDR1 SEHNR and CDR2 FQNEAQ (reference sequence).